These 30 T cell receptor beta chains originate from one sample sequenced in a study of cytomegalovirus exposure and HLA in healthy donors. The PCR used 60 Vbeta and 13 Jbeta primers. Using immunoSEQ multiplex PCR, the repertoire was profiled, and TCRdb retains in-frame clones only, with some absent. The table includes 250,000 to 350,000 clones, 80% detected once. Material: PBMCs. These receptors originate from a girl aged 2-10 years in good health and CMV-seronegative.

Of note for this clone: Because it lacks the conserved phenylalanine or tryptophan at the end, this CDR3 is likely a read error. It is unclear where the CDR3 begins or ends on the DNA, so no DNA is shown, and the CDR3 is as TCRdb lists it. V and J are TRBV28 and TRBJ1-1; TRBD1, the D gene given by the table, was not confirmed from the DNA. The germline CDR1 and CDR2 sequences are MDHEN and SYDVKM. The CDR3 sequence runs 11 residues, both termini included. The CDR3 here is CASSLGQIHHL.

The J gene is TRBJ1-2, the V gene TRBV28; no clear D. The CDR3 has 16 residues. CDR1 and CDR2 (germline): MDHEN, SYDVKM. V lost 4 bases, J lost 0 bases, and 15 bases lay in between. CDR3 protein: CASSSPTAAANYGYTF. The DNA of the CDR3 is TGTGCCAGCAGTTCCCCAACAGCGGCCGCTAACTATGGCTACACCTTC.

The V and J genes are TRBV7-8 and TRBJ2-7; 9 bases are shared with TRBD2. Trimming took 1 base from V and 3 from J; bases not matched to a gene: 4. Germline CDR1 is SGHVS and CDR2 is FQNEAQ. This CDR3 is 15 amino acids long. This CDR3 reads CASSLVYSGGYEQYF. CDR3 coding DNA: TGTGCCAGCAGCTTAGTCTATAGCGGGGGCTACGAGCAGTACTTC.

The CDR3 region is CASSEDITDTQYF. The CDR3 bases are TGTGCCAGCAGTGAGGACATCACAGATACGCAGTATTTT. The chain has TRBV6-1 and TRBJ2-3, with D possibly matching TRBD1 (5 bases). CDR1 MNHNS and CDR2 SASEGT come from the germline V gene. The V and J ends lost 3 bases and 2 bases respectively, with 6 bases between them. The CDR3 spans 13 residues.

The genes are TRBV9 and TRBJ2-7; 9 bases are a match to TRBD1. The CDR3 sequence is 15 residues long. Germline V gene data show CDR1 as SGDLS and CDR2 as YYNGEE. V lost 3 bases, J lost 2 bases, and 6 bases stayed unmatched. The CDR3 DNA reads as TGTGCCAGCAGCGCCGGACAGGGGTTAACCTACGAGCAGTACTTC. Residues: CASSAGQGLTYEQYF.

The chain couples TRBV13 to TRBJ1-6; 8 bases are a match to TRBD1. This CDR3 spans 17 amino acids. V dropped 7 bases and J dropped 7; count of bases not matched to a gene: 15. CDR1 and CDR2 from the germline V gene are PRHDT and FYEKMQ (reference sequence). The CDR3 loop is CASNQIGGTGKNSPLHF. As DNA, the CDR3 is TGTGCCAGCAACCAAATCGGGGGGACAGGCAAAAATTCACCCCTCCACTTT.

V is TRBV5-5 and J is TRBJ2-5; D is unclear. The CDR3 has 16 amino acids. Germline CDR1 reads SGHKS; CDR2 reads YYEKEE (reference sequence). V shed 0 bases and J shed 0 bases, with 12 bases lying between them. Here the CDR3 reads CASSLGDKWYQETQYF. The DNA for the CDR3 is TGTGCCAGCAGCTTGGGAGACAAATGGTACCAAGAGACCCAGTACTTC. Filled out from reference TRBV5-5 and TRBJ2-5, the complete variable domain reads DAGVTQSPTHLIKTRGQQVTLRCSPISGHKSVSWYQQVLGQGPQFIFQYYEKEERGRGNFPDRFSARQFPNYSSELNVNALLLGDSALYLCASSLGDKWYQETQYFGPGTRLLVL.

This clone was found a few times. V gene TRBV29-1 combines with J gene TRBJ2-7, with unresolved D. V lost 5 bases and J 0 bases, leaving 14 bases between the germline ends. Germline V CDR1 and CDR2: SQVTM, ANQGSEA. The CDR3 loop spans 14 amino acids. CDR3: CSVNLDFASYEQYF. CDR3 nucleotides: TGCAGCGTTAACTTAGACTTTGCCTCCTACGAGCAGTACTTC.

The chain joins TRBV13 to TRBJ2-7; 8 nucleotides agree with TRBD1. J gave up 7 bases and V 3 bases, and 8 bases lay outside the gene matches. The CDR3 runs to 14 residues. Germline-derived CDR1 and CDR2 are PRHDT and FYEKMQ (reference sequence). The CDR3 protein is CASSFRQGIREQYF. In nucleotides, the CDR3 is TGTGCCAGCAGCTTTCGACAGGGGATAAGGGAGCAGTACTTC. The full variable domain, with the rest looked up from reference TRBV13 and TRBJ2-7, is AAGVIQSPRHLIKEKRETATLKCYPIPRHDTVYWYQQGPGQDPQFLISFYEKMQSDKGSIPDRFSAQQFSDYHSELNMSSLELGDSALYFCASSFRQGIREQYFGPGTRLTVT.

This sequence joins TRBV10-3 and TRBJ1-1; tentatively, D is TRBD1 (6 bases). Looked up from germline, CDR1 is ENHRY and CDR2 is SYGVKD. V lost 3 bases, J lost 1 base, and 15 bases lay in between. This CDR3 spans 16 amino acids. CDR3 sequence reads: CAISEGQSFRNTEAFF. CDR3 nucleotides: TGTGCCATCAGTGAAGGACAGTCCTTTCGGAACACTGAAGCTTTCTTT.

The rearrangement links TRBV7-9 to TRBJ2-7, with a weak D call TRBD2 (6 bases). The V end lost 4 bases, the J end lost 0 bases, and 13 bases lay between the germline ends. From germline, CDR1 is SEHNR and CDR2 FQNEAQ (reference sequence). The CDR3 totals 15 residues. CDR3: CASSSAGRNSYEQYF. The CDR3, as DNA: TGTGCCAGCAGCTCCGCGGGACGGAACTCCTACGAGCAGTACTTC.

V is TRBV28 and J is TRBJ1-1; 7 nucleotides line up with TRBD1. The CDR3 has 16 residues. From germline, CDR1 is MDHEN and CDR2 SYDVKM. The ends lost 6 bases at V and 2 bases at J; junction bases unmatched: 12. The CDR3 spells CASSFDRVVVNTEAFF. CDR3 nucleotides: TGTGCCAGCAGCTTTGACAGGGTGGTAGTAAACACTGAAGCTTTCTTT.

On this clone: The same CDR3 is also encoded by other DNA sequences in this sample. The rearrangement links TRBV6-1 to TRBJ2-2, with D perhaps TRBD2 (5 bases). The germline gives CDR1 MNHNS, CDR2 SASEGT. V was clipped by 0 bases and J by 7 bases, with 18 bases between them. There are 17 residues in the CDR3. CDR3 coding DNA: TGTGCCAGCAGTGAAGCGCTGATTTTCCTAGCCAGCGGGGAGCTGTTTTTT. Translating it yields CASSEALIFLASGELFF.

The chain links TRBV7-9 to TRBJ2-5; D is undetermined. Trimming took 2 bases from V and 7 from J, leaving 11 bases between them. The CDR3 contains 13 residues. Germline CDR1 and CDR2: SEHNR and FQNEAQ (reference sequence). CDR3 sequence: CASSLLPGMTQYF. The CDR3 coding sequence is TGTGCCAGCAGCTTACTTCCGGGTATGACCCAGTACTTC.

V gene TRBV7-2 combines with J gene TRBJ2-1; TRBD2 aligns across 7 bases. The CDR3 sequence is 15 residues long. V lost 8 bases and J lost 3; bases outside the gene matches: 10. The V gene's germline CDR1 is SGHTA and CDR2 FQGNSA. The CDR3 region has the DNA TGTGCCAGCGGCCTTTCGGGGGGTGGCTACAATGAGCAGTTCTTC. This codes for CASGLSGGGYNEQFF.

This clone was seen only once. The rearrangement uses TRBV2 and TRBJ1-1; weak D call: TRBD1 (6 bases). This CDR3 is built from 14 residues. Between the trimmed V and J ends, which lost 8 bases and 2 bases, there was a span of 15 bases. The germline V gene encodes CDR1 SNHLY and CDR2 FYNNEI. The CDR3 loop reads CASSFLGTNTEAFF. The CDR3 nucleotides read TGTGCCAGCTCATTCCTTGGGACAAACACTGAAGCTTTCTTT.

The genes are TRBV19 and TRBJ2-3; TRBD1 matches at 9 bases. In germline, CDR1 is LNHDA, CDR2 SQIVND (reference sequence). Unmatched junction bases numbered 8, after V lost 4 bases and J lost 3 bases. The CDR3 runs 16 residues. The CDR3 DNA is TGTGCCAGTAGTAGCGTAAGGGACAGGGAAACAGATACGCAGTATTTT. Its protein is CASSSVRDRETDTQYF.

The chain carries TRBV2 and TRBJ2-2; TRBD2 agrees at 11 bases. Germline assignment: CDR1 SNHLY and CDR2 FYNNEI. With V trimmed by 7 bases and J by 7 bases, 14 bases remained unmatched. This CDR3 comprises 17 residues. CDR3 bases: TGTGCCAGCACCAACTTTAGCGGGAGGGCCGGGAGCGGGGAGCTGTTTTTT. Protein: CASTNFSGRAGSGELFF.

The chain links TRBV7-9 to TRBJ2-2; 7 bases fit TRBD1. Per the germline V gene, CDR1 is SEHNR and CDR2 is FQNEAQ (reference sequence). The length of the CDR3 is 14 residues. J gave up 6 bases and V 5 bases, and 6 bases lay outside the gene matches. CDR3 sequence reads: CASSKPTGPGELFF. The CDR3 region has the DNA TGTGCCAGCAGCAAGCCGACAGGGCCCGGGGAGCTGTTTTTT.

The V and J genes are TRBV28 and TRBJ1-1; D is possibly TRBD1 (5 bases). The germline CDR1 and CDR2 sequences are MDHEN and SYDVKM. The ends were cut back, 10 bases at V and 1 base at J, with 16 bases in the middle. The CDR3 runs to 14 residues. Written as DNA, the CDR3 is TGTGCCATCATGGGGGGGGGATGGAACACTGAAGCTTTCTTT. This translates into CAIMGGGWNTEAFF.

The rearrangement links TRBV14 to TRBJ2-7; 7 bases align to TRBD2. The CDR3 is 16 residues long. V was pared by 1 base and J by 2 bases, with 8 bases of the junction left unmatched. Per the germline V gene, CDR1 is SGHDN and CDR2 is FVKESK. The CDR3 DNA sequence: TGTGCCAGCAGCCAAGTTGGGACTATCCCTACCTACGAGCAGTACTTC. Encoded protein: CASSQVGTIPTYEQYF. The full variable domain, its missing parts supplied by reference TRBV14 and TRBJ2-7, is EAGVTQFPSHSVIEKGQTVTLRCDPISGHDNLYWYRRVMGKEIKFLLHFVKESKQDESGMPNNRFLAERTGGTYSTLKVQPAELEDSGVYFCASSQVGTIPTYEQYFGPGTRLTVT.

This chain uses TRBV12-5 with TRBJ2-1, with D perhaps TRBD2 (6 bases). The CDR3 loop spans 17 amino acids. The V gene's germline CDR1 is LGHNT and CDR2 FRNRAP. V lost 1 base and J 6 bases, leaving 19 bases between the germline ends. The CDR3 loop reads CASGLAGVDALRNEQFF. The CDR3 coding sequence is TGTGCTAGTGGTTTGGCGGGGGTCGACGCACTCCGCAATGAGCAGTTCTTC.

The chain has TRBV6-5 and TRBJ2-5; D remains ambiguous. With the DNA end fitting TRBJ2-7 better, the J assignment may be wrong. The CDR3 spans 12 residues. The germline CDR1 and CDR2 sequences are MNHEY and SVGAGI. Here the CDR3 reads CASSYDDYEQYF. DNA for the CDR3: TGTGCCAGCAGTTACGACGACTACGAGCAGTACTTC.

The V and J genes are TRBV5-1 and TRBJ2-2; possibly TRBD2 for D (6 bases). Trimming cost V 0 bases and J 6 bases, with 15 bases left between them. The CDR3 length is 16 residues. The germline V gene has CDR1 SGHRS and CDR2 YFSETQ. CDR3 loop: CASSLEGREAAGELFF. The CDR3 DNA follows: TGCGCCAGCAGCTTGGAGGGCAGGGAGGCGGCCGGGGAGCTGTTTTTT.

There are a few counts of this clone. V and J are TRBV7-9 and TRBJ1-3, with D maybe TRBD1 (6 bases). The CDR3 contains 17 residues. With 7 bases removed from V and 5 bases from J, the gap between germline ends came to 24 bases. Germline V CDR1 and CDR2: SEHNR, FQNEAQ (reference sequence). In nucleotides, the CDR3 is TGTGCCAGCACCCAAGAGGGACAACAAGGCCCTAGAAACACCATATATTTT. Translated, it gives CASTQEGQQGPRNTIYF.

The rearrangement joins TRBV2 to TRBJ2-5; D perhaps matches TRBD2 (5 bases). The CDR3 length is 12 residues. V lost 7 bases to trimming and J lost 5 bases, with 11 bases between them. Germline values: CDR1 SNHLY, CDR2 FYNNEI. The CDR3 loop is CASIGSRETQYF. The CDR3 region has the DNA TGTGCCAGCATAGGGAGCAGGGAGACCCAGTACTTC.

The CDR3, as DNA: TGTGCCAGCAGCTTAGCGTGGGAGGGAGGGTTGGGGCAAGAGACCCAGTACTTC. Residues: CASSLAWEGGLGQETQYF. This rearrangement joins TRBV7-8 to TRBJ2-5; 7 bases agree with TRBD2. V was clipped by 0 bases and J by 2 bases; unmatched bases: 12. Germline CDR1 reads SGHVS; CDR2 reads FQNEAQ. CDR3 size: 18 residues.

The chain employs TRBV6-5 and TRBJ1-1; D perhaps matches TRBD1 (5 bases). Trimming took 0 bases from V and 4 from J, leaving 9 bases between them. This CDR3 has 14 residues. Germline V gives CDR1 MNHEY, CDR2 SVGAGI. The CDR3 DNA is TGTGCCAGCAGTTACTCGGGGGAGGGCACTGAAGCTTTCTTT. It yields the protein CASSYSGEGTEAFF.

V is TRBV28 and J is TRBJ2-7; 9 bases map to TRBD2. In germline, CDR1 is MDHEN, CDR2 SYDVKM. The CDR3 loop spans 14 amino acids. The J segment lost 3 bases and the V segment lost 1 base, leaving 1 base of the junction unmatched. CDR3 amino acids: CASSLSAGGYEQYF. CDR3 bases: TGTGCCAGCAGTTTATCAGCGGGAGGCTACGAGCAGTACTTC. Combining the CDR3 with reference TRBV28 and TRBJ2-7 gives the whole variable domain DVKVTQSSRYLVKRTGEKVFLECVQDMDHENMFWYRQDPGLGLRLIYFSYDVKMKEKGDIPEGYSVSREKKERFSLILESASTNQTSMYLCASSLSAGGYEQYFGPGTRLTVT.

The gene calls are TRBV10-3 and TRBJ1-2; 8 nucleotides agree with TRBD1. There are 14 residues in the CDR3. CDR1 is ENHRY and CDR2 is SYGVKD in the germline V gene. V was pared by 2 bases and J by 7 bases, with 6 bases of the junction left unmatched. CDR3 sequence (DNA): TGTGCCATCAGTGAGAGCAGGGGGCACGTTGGCTACACCTTC. This encodes CAISESRGHVGYTF.